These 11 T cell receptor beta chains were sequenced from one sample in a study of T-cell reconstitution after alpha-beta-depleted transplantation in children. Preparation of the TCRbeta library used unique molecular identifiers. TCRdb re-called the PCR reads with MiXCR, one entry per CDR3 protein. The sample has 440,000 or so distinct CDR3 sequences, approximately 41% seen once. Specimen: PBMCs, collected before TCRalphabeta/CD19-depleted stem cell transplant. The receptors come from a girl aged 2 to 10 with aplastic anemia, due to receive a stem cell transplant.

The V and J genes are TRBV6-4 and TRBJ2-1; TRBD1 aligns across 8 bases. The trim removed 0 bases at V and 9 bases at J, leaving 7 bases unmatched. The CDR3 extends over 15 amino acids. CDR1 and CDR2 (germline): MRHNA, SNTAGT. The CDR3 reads CASSDSAGGAGEQFF. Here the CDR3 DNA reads TGTGCCAGCAGTGACTCGGCAGGGGGCGCGGGTGAGCAGTTCTTC.

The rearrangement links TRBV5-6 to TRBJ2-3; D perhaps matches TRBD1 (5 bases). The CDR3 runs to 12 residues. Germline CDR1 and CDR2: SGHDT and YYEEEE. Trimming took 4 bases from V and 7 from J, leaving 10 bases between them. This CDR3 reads CASSQGGNTQYF. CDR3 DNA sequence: TGTGCCAGCAGCCAGGGTGGGAATACGCAGTATTTT.

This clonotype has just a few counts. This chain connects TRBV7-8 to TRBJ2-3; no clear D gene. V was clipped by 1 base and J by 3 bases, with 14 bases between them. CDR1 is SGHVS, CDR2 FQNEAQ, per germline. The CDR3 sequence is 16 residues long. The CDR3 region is CASSLGVGFVTDTQYF. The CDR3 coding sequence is TGTGCCAGCAGCTTAGGGGTGGGGTTTGTTACAGATACGCAGTATTTT.

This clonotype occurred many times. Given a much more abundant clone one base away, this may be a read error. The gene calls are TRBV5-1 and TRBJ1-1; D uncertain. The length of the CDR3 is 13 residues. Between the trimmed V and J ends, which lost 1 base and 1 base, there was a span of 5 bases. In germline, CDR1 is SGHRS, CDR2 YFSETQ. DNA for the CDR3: TGCGCCAGCAGCTTGCCAGGGAACACTGAAGCTTTCTTT. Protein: CASSLPGNTEAFF.

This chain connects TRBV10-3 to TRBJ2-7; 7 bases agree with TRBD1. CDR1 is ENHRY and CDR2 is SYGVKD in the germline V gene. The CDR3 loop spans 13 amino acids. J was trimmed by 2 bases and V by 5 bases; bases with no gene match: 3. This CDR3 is CAISRTGAYEQYF. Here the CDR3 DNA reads TGTGCCATCAGTCGGACAGGCGCCTACGAGCAGTACTTC.

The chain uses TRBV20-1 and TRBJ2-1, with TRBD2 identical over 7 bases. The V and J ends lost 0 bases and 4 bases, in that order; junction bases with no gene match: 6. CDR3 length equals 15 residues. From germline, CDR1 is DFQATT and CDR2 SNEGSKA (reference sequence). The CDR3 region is CSARDLLARYNEQFF. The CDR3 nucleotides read TGCAGTGCTAGAGATCTACTAGCGCGATACAATGAGCAGTTCTTC.

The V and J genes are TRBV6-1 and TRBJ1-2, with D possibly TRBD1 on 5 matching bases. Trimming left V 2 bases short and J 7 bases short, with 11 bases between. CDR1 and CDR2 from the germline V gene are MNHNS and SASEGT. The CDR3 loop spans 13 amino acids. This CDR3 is CASSEQGSLGYTF. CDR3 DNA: TGTGCCAGCAGTGAACAGGGCTCCCTTGGCTACACCTTC.

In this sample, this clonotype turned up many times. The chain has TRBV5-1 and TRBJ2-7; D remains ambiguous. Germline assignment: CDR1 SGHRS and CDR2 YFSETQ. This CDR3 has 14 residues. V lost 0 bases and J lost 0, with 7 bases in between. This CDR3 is CASSLVGSSYEQYF. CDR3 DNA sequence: TGCGCCAGCAGCTTGGTTGGGTCCTCCTACGAGCAGTACTTC.

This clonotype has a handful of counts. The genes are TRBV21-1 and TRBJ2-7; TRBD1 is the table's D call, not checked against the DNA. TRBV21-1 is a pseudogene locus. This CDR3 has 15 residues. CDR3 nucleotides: TGTGCCAGCAGCAAGCCTCAGGGGCCCCCTCTCGAGCAGTACTTC. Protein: CASSKPQGPPLEQYF.

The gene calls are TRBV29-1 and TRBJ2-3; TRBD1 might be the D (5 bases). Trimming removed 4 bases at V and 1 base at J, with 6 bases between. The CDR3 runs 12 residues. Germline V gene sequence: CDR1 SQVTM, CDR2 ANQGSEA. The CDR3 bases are TGCAGCGTTGCACAGGGCACAGATACGCAGTATTTT. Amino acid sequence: CSVAQGTDTQYF.

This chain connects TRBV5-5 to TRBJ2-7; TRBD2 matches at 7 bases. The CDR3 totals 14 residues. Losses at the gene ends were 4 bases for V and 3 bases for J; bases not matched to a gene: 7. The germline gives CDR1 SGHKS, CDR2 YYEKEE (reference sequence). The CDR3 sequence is CASSPAASGYEQYF. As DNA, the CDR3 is TGTGCCAGCAGCCCGGCGGCTAGCGGCTACGAGCAGTACTTC.